This TCR beta chain was sequenced in a study of graft-versus-host responses after intestinal transplantation. Study-wide context: Anti-thymocyte globulin induction, then tacrolimus and steroids for roughly 3 years, went to all recipients. Regarding the study as a whole: In recipient marrow, GvH clones were found, and some appeared first in ileum or blood. Researchers found peak circulating GvH clone levels linked to early post-transplant HvG declines. When patients had graft-donor T cell macrochimerism, their allografts held high graft-versus-host to host-versus-graft clonal ratios.

Per germline, CDR1 MNHEY and CDR2 SVGAGI. The CDR3 runs 14 residues. Trimming pared 2 bases from V and 0 bases from J, leaving 6 bases between. For this clone: Antigen unknown.

Libraries were prepared by immunoSEQ multiplex PCR; TCRdb keeps only in-frame clonotypes and omits some of them. Of 77,000 or so clones listed, about 90% were seen once; the top ten hold over 0.55%. Material: PBMCs, obtained 98 days after intestinal transplantation. J is TRBJ2-3 and V is TRBV6-5; no firm D call. This TCR was recovered from a human patient who received an intestinal transplant, so some T cells may come from the graft donor. This CDR3 reads CASSYQASTDTQYF. DNA for the CDR3: TGTGCCAGCAGTTACCAGGCCAGCACAGATACGCAGTATTTT.